A single sample gave rise to the 21 T cell receptor beta chains below, sequenced in a study of PD-L1 blockade in urothelial cancer. Clones were read by immunoSEQ multiplex PCR, and TCRdb kept only the in-frame ones, dropping some. The sample has some 40,000 clones; about 93% are singletons. The starting material was PBMCs, obtained around atezolizumab (anti-PD-L1) treatment. The receptors were sampled from a man in his 70s with urothelial cancer.

The chain joins TRBV7-9 to TRBJ1-3; D call uncertain. This CDR3 is 14 amino acids long. V lost 6 bases and J 2 bases, leaving 11 bases between the germline ends. Per germline, CDR1 SEHNR and CDR2 FQNEAQ (reference sequence). The DNA of the CDR3 is TGTGCCAGCAGTTCTCTGGAGACTGGAAACACCATATATTTT. This encodes CASSSLETGNTIYF.

The chain links TRBV19 to TRBJ2-7; D unresolved. Germline V CDR1 and CDR2: LNHDA, SQIVND (reference sequence). The CDR3 runs 13 residues. V shed 4 bases and J shed 3 bases, with 10 bases lying between them. CDR3 region: CASSKRSSYEQYF. CDR3 in DNA: TGTGCCAGTAGTAAGAGATCGAGCTACGAGCAGTACTTC.

This chain joins TRBV5-8 and TRBJ2-3; unclear D gene. Trimming stripped 1 base from V and 1 base from J, with 10 bases between. Germline V lookup: CDR1 SGHTS, CDR2 YDEGEE. The CDR3 is made up of 15 amino acids. CDR3 sequence reads: CASSLYRFRTDTQYF. CDR3 coding DNA: TGTGCCAGCAGCTTGTACAGATTTCGCACAGATACGCAGTATTTT. Full variable domain (remainder filled in from reference TRBV5-8 and TRBJ2-3): EAGVTQSPTHLIKTRGQQATLRCSPISGHTSVYWYQQALGLGLQFLLWYDEGEERNRGNFPPRFSGRQFPNYSSELNVNALELEDSALYLCASSLYRFRTDTQYFGPGTRLTVL.

This chain joins TRBV7-2 and TRBJ2-7; TRBD2 agrees at 12 bases. Germline V lookup: CDR1 SGHTA, CDR2 FQGNSA. This CDR3 is built from 15 residues. V shed 2 bases and J 6 bases; nucleotides not matched to a gene: 5. This CDR3 reads CASSLRASGRVEQYF. The DNA for the CDR3 is TGTGCCAGCAGCTTAAGGGCTAGCGGGAGGGTCGAGCAGTACTTC.

This chain joins TRBV9 and TRBJ2-1, with 9 bases fitting TRBD2. Germline V gene data show CDR1 as SGDLS and CDR2 as YYNGEE. The CDR3 runs 15 residues. The J segment lost 5 bases and the V segment lost 4 bases, leaving 7 bases of the junction unmatched. CDR3: CASSLGGLAHNEQFF. DNA for the CDR3: TGTGCCAGCAGCCTTGGGGGACTAGCCCACAATGAGCAGTTCTTC.

This clone was observed a single time. The rearrangement uses TRBV12-5 and TRBJ2-3; TRBD2 matches 7 bases. This CDR3 has 16 amino acids. Germline-derived CDR1 and CDR2 are LGHNT and FRNRAP. Losses at the gene ends were 0 bases for V and 4 bases for J; bases not matched to a gene: 7. The CDR3, as DNA: TGTGCTAGTGGTTTGGTAATGGCGGGAGTGGCAGATACGCAGTATTTT. Translating gives CASGLVMAGVADTQYF.

The CDR3 spells CSVGQGSTEAFF. The CDR3, as DNA: TGCAGCGTTGGACAGGGCAGCACTGAAGCTTTCTTT. The chain links TRBV29-1 to TRBJ1-1; 7 nucleotides match TRBD1. With 4 bases clipped from V and 4 bases from J, the junction kept 3 bases outside the gene matches. The germline V gene encodes CDR1 SQVTM and CDR2 ANQGSEA. This CDR3 is built from 12 residues.

This sequence joins TRBV5-5 and TRBJ2-5; 9 bases are shared with TRBD2. The V gene end was trimmed by 0 bases and the J gene end by 2 bases; junction bases not matched to a gene: 5. The germline gives CDR1 SGHKS, CDR2 YYEKEE (reference sequence). The CDR3 consists of 16 residues. The CDR3 sequence is CASSLAVTSGQETQYF. The CDR3 DNA reads as TGTGCCAGCAGCTTGGCGGTGACTAGCGGACAAGAGACCCAGTACTTC. The full variable domain, its missing parts supplied by reference TRBV5-5 and TRBJ2-5, is DAGVTQSPTHLIKTRGQQVTLRCSPISGHKSVSWYQQVLGQGPQFIFQYYEKEERGRGNFPDRFSARQFPNYSSELNVNALLLGDSALYLCASSLAVTSGQETQYFGPGTRLLVL.

The chain recombines TRBV28 with TRBJ2-7; 10 bases align to TRBD1. The germline V gene encodes CDR1 MDHEN and CDR2 SYDVKM. CDR3 length: 16 residues. Germline trimming cut 5 bases from V and 4 bases from J; bases unmatched to any gene: 11. The CDR3 coding sequence is TGTGCCAGCAGTCCTCAATCCGGGACAGGGGTTTACGAGCAGTACTTC. Encoded protein: CASSPQSGTGVYEQYF.

V is TRBV19 and J is TRBJ2-7, with D possibly TRBD1 on 7 matching bases. This CDR3 spans 14 amino acids. Trimming took 3 bases from V and 7 from J, leaving 16 bases between them. The germline V gene has CDR1 LNHDA and CDR2 SQIVND (reference sequence). The DNA of the CDR3 is TGTGCCAGTAGTATCGGGGGACAGCTCCGAGAGCAGTACTTC. It codes for CASSIGGQLREQYF.

The chain recombines TRBV28 with TRBJ2-7, with 7 bases fitting TRBD2. From germline, CDR1 is MDHEN and CDR2 SYDVKM. J was trimmed by 2 bases and V by 6 bases; bases with no gene match: 13. The CDR3 covers 16 residues. CDR3 sequence reads: CASRPPSSGITYEQYF. The CDR3 DNA reads TGTGCCAGCAGGCCCCCGTCTAGCGGTATAACCTACGAGCAGTACTTC.

The chain carries TRBV9 and TRBJ2-3; D is possibly TRBD1 (5 bases). Germline lookup yields CDR1 SGDLS and CDR2 YYNGEE. Trimming cost V 3 bases and J 0 bases, with 14 bases left between them. This CDR3 is 16 amino acids long. The CDR3 spells CASSGGPGQSTDTQYF. CDR3 sequence (DNA): TGTGCCAGCAGCGGAGGCCCAGGGCAAAGCACAGATACGCAGTATTTT.

This chain joins TRBV5-6 and TRBJ2-7; tentative D call: TRBD2 (6 bases). The V gene's germline CDR1 is SGHDT and CDR2 YYEEEE. The CDR3 is made up of 14 amino acids. V lost 1 base, J lost 2 bases, and 10 bases lay in between. CDR3 residues: CASSLYGGTYEQYF. CDR3 coding DNA: TGTGCCAGCAGCTTGTACGGGGGAACCTACGAGCAGTACTTC.

This clone was seen a few times. The chain employs TRBV6-1 and TRBJ1-2, with TRBD1 as a possible D gene (6 bases). Germline CDR1 MNHNS, CDR2 SASEGT. With 3 bases removed from V and 5 bases from J, the gap between germline ends came to 10 bases. There are 13 residues in the CDR3. The CDR3 nucleotides read TGTGCCAGCAGTGAGAAGACAGGATATGGCTACACCTTC. This sequence encodes CASSEKTGYGYTF.

The rearrangement uses TRBV10-1 and TRBJ2-2; D perhaps matches TRBD1 (5 bases). The CDR3 extends over 14 amino acids. The ends were cut back, 8 bases at V and 6 bases at J, with 16 bases in the middle. Germline assignment: CDR1 WNHNN and CDR2 SYGVQD (reference sequence). For the CDR3, the DNA is TGCGCCAGCCTACTACCAGGGATAGCCGGGGAGCTGTTTTTT. This sequence encodes CASLLPGIAGELFF.

The chain joins TRBV5-5 to TRBJ2-7; D remains unclear. The germline V and J ends were trimmed by 4 bases and 0 bases, with 11 bases remaining between them. From germline, CDR1 is SGHKS and CDR2 YYEKEE (reference sequence). This CDR3 comprises 14 residues. The CDR3, as DNA: TGTGCCAGCAGCCCCGTCCCTAGCTCCTACGAGCAGTACTTC. Translated, it gives CASSPVPSSYEQYF.

J is TRBJ2-2 and V is TRBV9; TRBD1 matches at 7 bases. CDR3 length: 16 residues. With 0 bases clipped from V and 5 bases from J, the junction kept 7 bases outside the gene matches. CDR1 SGDLS and CDR2 YYNGEE come from the germline V gene. The DNA for the CDR3 is TGTGCCAGCAGCGTAGCTAGGGGGCGCGGAACCGGGGAGCTGTTTTTT. It yields the protein CASSVARGRGTGELFF.

The V and J genes are TRBV7-9 and TRBJ2-5; D possibly corresponds to TRBD2 (6 bases). This CDR3 is 13 amino acids long. Germline V lookup: CDR1 SEHNR, CDR2 FQNEAQ (reference sequence). Deletions cut 1 base from V and 7 bases from J, with 10 bases between. CDR3 nucleotides: TGTGCCAGCAGCTTAGGTAGCGGCGGGACCCAGTACTTC. This translates into CASSLGSGGTQYF.

This sequence joins TRBV2 and TRBJ1-3; D uncertain. CDR3 length: 15 residues. Trimming removed 5 bases at V and 0 bases at J, with 11 bases between. The germline V gene encodes CDR1 SNHLY and CDR2 FYNNEI. Written as DNA, the CDR3 is TGTGCCAGCAGTCCCGACATTACCTCTGGAAACACCATATATTTT. Its protein is CASSPDITSGNTIYF.

The chain carries TRBV5-6 and TRBJ2-1; 7 bases agree with TRBD2. Unmatched junction bases numbered 10, after V lost 3 bases and J lost 10 bases. This CDR3 is 14 amino acids long. Germline assignment: CDR1 SGHDT and CDR2 YYEEEE. Here the CDR3 DNA reads TGTGCCAGCAGCTCCCTAGCGGCCCTTGGAGAGCAGTTCTTC. Translated: CASSSLAALGEQFF.

The rearrangement joins TRBV11-3 to TRBJ2-1; 10 bases agree with TRBD2. The germline CDR1 and CDR2 sequences are SGHNT and YENEEA. The ends lost 3 bases at V and 5 bases at J; junction bases unmatched: 1. This CDR3 is built from 14 residues. DNA for the CDR3: TGTGCCAGCAGCTTTACTAGCGGGAACAATGAGCAGTTCTTC. It translates to CASSFTSGNNEQFF.